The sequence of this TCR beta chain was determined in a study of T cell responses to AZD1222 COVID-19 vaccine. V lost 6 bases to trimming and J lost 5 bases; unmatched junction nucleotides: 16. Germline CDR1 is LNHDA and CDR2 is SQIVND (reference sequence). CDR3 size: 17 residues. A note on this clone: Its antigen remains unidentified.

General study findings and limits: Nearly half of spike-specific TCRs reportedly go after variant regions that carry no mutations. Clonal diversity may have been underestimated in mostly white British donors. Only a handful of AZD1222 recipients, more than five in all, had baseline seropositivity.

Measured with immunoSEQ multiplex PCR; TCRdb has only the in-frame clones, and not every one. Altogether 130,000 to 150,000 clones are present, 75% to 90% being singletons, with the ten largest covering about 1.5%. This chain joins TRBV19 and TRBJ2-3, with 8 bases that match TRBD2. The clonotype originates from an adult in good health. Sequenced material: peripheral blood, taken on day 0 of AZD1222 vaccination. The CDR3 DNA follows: TGTGCCAGTAGCCCTCGGCCTCTAGCGGGCCTCAGAGATACGCAGTATTTT. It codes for CASSPRPLAGLRDTQYF.